The T cell receptor beta chain described here comes from a study of T-cell reconstitution after alpha-beta-depleted transplantation in children. General observations from the study: T-cell counts and diversity at one year following transplant were attributed mainly to newly produced T cells. The origin of alpha-beta T cells about two months after transplant was reportedly several hundred expanded graft clones. In some patients, recipient T cells and intrathymic progenitors surviving conditioning explained high day-60 diversity.

Unique molecular identifiers featured in how the TCRbeta library was prepared. TCRdb reprocessed the PCR reads with MiXCR, giving one entry per CDR3 protein. The sample consists of 600,000 to 700,000 distinct CDR3 sequences, over 10% of them appearing once. Trimming stripped 0 bases from V and 2 bases from J, with 16 bases between. The CDR3 extends over 17 amino acids. Germline V gene data show CDR1 as MGHRA and CDR2 as YSYEKL. Regarding this clonotype: Its specificity is not known.

The chain joins TRBV4-1 to TRBJ1-2; TRBD1 might be the D (5 bases). The source is a girl aged 2 to 9 with congenital amegakaryocytic thrombocytopenia, due to receive a stem cell transplant. Here the sequenced sample was PBMCs, taken before TCRalphabeta/CD19-depleted stem cell transplant. The CDR3 DNA is TGCGCCAGCAGCCAAGATCTTTCACTCGGGGGGAACTATGGCTACACCTTC. It codes for CASSQDLSLGGNYGYTF.